This TCR beta chain appears in the sequencing data of a study of T cells after yellow fever vaccination (dated by TCRdb to between 2017 and 2020). The study in broad terms: Libraries from fractions with low cell numbers were prepared with the SMART-Seq v4 Ultra Low Input RNA kit. Blood was drawn at multiple timepoints before and after primary and secondary immunization, with bulk PBMC replicates and cell subsets isolated. To track T-cell clones before and after primary and booster YFV17D yellow fever vaccination, bulk TCR alpha and beta repertoires were sequenced longitudinally. The cohort comprised two healthy male donors, one aged 18 to 30 and one aged 30 to 40 years. The research as a whole found: Compared with the primary T-cell response, the secondary T-cell response was weaker but faster, peaking on day 5 rather than day 15. Computational filtering was required because FACS-sorted repertoires could contain abundant contaminating clonotypes from the bulk population. Because only a couple of donors were included in the study, the extent to which the findings can be generalized is limited. A small fraction of clonotypes appeared in both the CD4 and CD8 compartments, likely as a result of convergent recombination. After the booster, most of the clones that had expanded following primary vaccination were detected again (about 95% of CD4 and around 90% of CD8), which suggests that memory was broadly maintained.

Its CDR3 holds 14 amino acids, cysteine through phenylalanine. Of all the DNA, just the CDR3 is kept, 42 bases in frame from base 1. V ends up 3 bases short and J 4 bases short, with an unmatched junction base count of 3. The sample was run on an Illumina NovaSeq 6000. TCR cDNA was synthesized by 5'RACE template switching, through which a universal primer site and unique molecular identifiers were introduced. Priming of cDNA synthesis was performed from both the TCR alpha and TCR beta constant segments. Library amplification involved two PCR steps, and the second step added sample barcodes and sequencing adapters. Sequencing of libraries was done on Illumina HiSeq 2500 (2x100 bp) or NovaSeq (2x150 bp). Turning to the authors' computational methods: MIGEC handled demultiplexing of reads and collapsing into UMI consensus sequences, while MiXCR performed V(D)J alignment. Vaccine-responding clonotypes were identified with edgeR using replicate PBMC samples, with FDR below 0.01 and a log2 fold change above 5 up to day 15 being required. Bulk clonotypes were assigned CD4 or CD8 identity according to which sequenced CD4 or CD8 repertoire held them at higher abundance. TCRdb reprocessed the public reads (quality trimming at Q25 with fastp, clone calling with MiXCR) and kept in-frame beta chains. Rows are unified per CDR3 protein, each entry keeping the most common DNA and genes. The V and J calls shown here were made by TCRdb, not taken from the authors' results. The sample has over 250,000 distinct CDR3 sequences on record, roughly 4% of them singletons. About 26% of the sample goes to the ten largest clones.

Per the publication, the treatment or condition label means: live attenuated yellow fever vaccine strain. At every blood-draw timepoint, two biological replicates of bulk PBMCs were collected. A standard Ficoll-Paque protocol was used to isolate PBMCs from peripheral blood. TriZol was used to extract RNA from bulk PBMCs, from CD4 and CD8 fractions, and from dextramer-positive and dextramer-negative fractions. This clonotype was recorded at least ten times. This receptor's antigen is unknown. Base quality data are lacking; no much larger clone is found one base away. This specimen was PBMCs, taken 5 days after the yellow fever booster vaccination. The chain joins TRBV12-3 or TRBV12-4 to TRBJ2-5, with 9 bases aligning to TRBD2. The clonotype originates from a man in his late teens or twenties who received the YFV17D yellow fever vaccine. The CDR3 amino acid sequence is: CASSLRGGRETQYF. The bases read TGTGCCAGCAGTTTGCGGGGGGGTAGAGAGACCCAGTACTTC.